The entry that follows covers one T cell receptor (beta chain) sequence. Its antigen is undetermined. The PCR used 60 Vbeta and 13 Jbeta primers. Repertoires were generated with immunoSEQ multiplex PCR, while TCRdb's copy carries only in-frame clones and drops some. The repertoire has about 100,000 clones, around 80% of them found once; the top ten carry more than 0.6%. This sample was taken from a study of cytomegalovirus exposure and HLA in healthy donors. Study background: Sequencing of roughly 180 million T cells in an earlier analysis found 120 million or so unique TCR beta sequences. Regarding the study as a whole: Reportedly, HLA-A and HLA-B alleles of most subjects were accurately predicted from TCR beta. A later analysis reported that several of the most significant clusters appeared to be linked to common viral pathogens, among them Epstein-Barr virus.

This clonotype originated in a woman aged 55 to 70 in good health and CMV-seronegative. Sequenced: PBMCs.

The CDR3 loop reads CASSQDAGENIQYF. In DNA, the CDR3 is TGCGCCAGCAGCCAAGATGCGGGGGAGAACATTCAGTACTTC. The rearrangement links TRBV4-3 to TRBJ2-4, with TRBD2 matching 7 bases. The CDR3 is 14 amino acids. Germline V gene lookup returns CDR1 LGHNA and CDR2 YSLEER. The trim removed 0 bases at V and 7 bases at J, leaving 3 bases unmatched.